This T cell receptor (beta chain) was recovered during a study of Graves' ophthalmopathy and Graves' hyperthyroidism. Study-wide background: The authors collected peripheral blood at initial diagnosis, before any treatment.

This clonotype showed up many times. The authors amplified TCR beta CDR3 regions, and they did so from RNA transcripts for repertoire sequencing. The workflow started with a first-round RT-PCR run with HTBI primers and then moved on to a second-round multiplex PCR. TCRdb used MiXCR to reprocess the multiplex PCR reads, holding one entry per CDR3 protein. The table has 680,000 or so distinct CDR3 sequences, 22% seen once. Researchers classed hyperthyroidism as stable given no ophthalmopathy within 18 months of follow-up. Patients newly diagnosed with hyperthyroidism, under 2 months' duration, were aged 18 to 65, the study reports. It was on clinical symptoms, serum thyroxine, TRAb, thyroid ultrasound and orbital computed tomography that diagnosis relied. The receptor was isolated from a young woman with stable Graves' hyperthyroidism. Some clones in this sample may be carry-over from other donors' samples. The specimen was peripheral blood.

The CDR3 bases are TGTGCCAGCACTAAAGCGGCGGGACAGGGGATCAATCAGCCCCAGCATTTT. Translating gives CASTKAAGQGINQPQHF. This rearrangement joins TRBV6-1 to TRBJ1-5; TRBD1 aligns across 10 bases. Trimming cost V 7 bases and J 3 bases; bases outside gene matches: 12. CDR3 size: 17 residues. The V gene's germline CDR1 is MNHNS and CDR2 SASEGT.